One TCR beta chain is described in this entry. The CDR3 has 15 amino acids. The germline V gene encodes CDR1 LNHDA and CDR2 SQIVND (reference sequence). Germline trimming cut 5 bases from V and 5 bases from J; bases unmatched to any gene: 8. This sample stems from a study of cytomegalovirus exposure and HLA in healthy donors. PCR amplification relied on 60 Vbeta primers (plus 13 Jbeta primers). Clones were sequenced by immunoSEQ multiplex PCR, and TCRdb holds only the in-frame ones, with some missing. The data show more than 130,000 clones, 77% seen once. V gene TRBV19 combines with J gene TRBJ2-5, with 10 bases identical to TRBD2. This clonotype was sampled from a woman aged 45 to 65 in good health and CMV-seronegative. Sequencing was carried out using PBMCs. CDR3 sequence (DNA): TGTGCCAGTAGTGGTCAACTAGCGGGGAAGGAGACCCAGTACTTC. Amino acid sequence: CASSGQLAGKETQYF. Together with reference TRBV19 and TRBJ2-5, the CDR3 gives the full variable domain: DGGITQSPKYLFRKEGQNVTLSCEQNLNHDAMYWYRQDPGQGLRLIYYSQIVNDFQKGDIAEGYSVSREKKESFPLTVTSAQKNPTAFYLCASSGQLAGKETQYFGPGTRLLVL.